Listed here are 17 T cell receptor beta chains from one sample, sequenced in a study of post-analysis software for immune sequencing data. The antigens for these receptors are not known. Overall study results and limits: Controls showed lower frequencies than patients for a handful of TRBV segments, and TRBV5-6, TRBV5-1 and TRBV20-1 were among these.

Included in the TCR beta cDNA libraries were unique molecular identifiers. A single record per CDR3 protein comes from TCRdb applying MiXCR to the PCR reads. This sample has under 650,000 distinct CDR3 sequences, with around 40% found just once. The source material was blood. The receptors were sampled from a girl aged 10-17 years with multiple sclerosis.

The chain couples TRBV4-1 to TRBJ2-5, with 11 nucleotides matching TRBD2. Per the germline V gene, CDR1 is MGHRA and CDR2 is YSYEKL. The CDR3 runs 16 residues. With 4 bases clipped from V and 3 bases from J, the junction kept 7 bases outside the gene matches. In nucleotides, the CDR3 is TGCGCCAGCAGCCCTTACGGACTAGCGGGTGAAGAGACCCAGTACTTC. Residues: CASSPYGLAGEETQYF.

This clonotype was picked up a small number of times. The chain is built from TRBV7-2 and TRBJ2-7; D remains unclear. The ends were cut back, 1 base at V and 3 bases at J, with 7 bases in the middle. The germline V gene has CDR1 SGHTA and CDR2 FQGNSA. This CDR3 region has 13 residues. The chain's CDR3 is CASSLEKDYEQYF. CDR3 nucleotides: TGTGCCAGCAGCTTAGAGAAGGACTACGAGCAGTACTTC. Variable domain in full (rest from reference TRBV7-2 and TRBJ2-7): GAGVSQSPSNKVTEKGKDVELRCDPISGHTALYWYRQSLGQGLEFLIYFQGNSAPDKSGLPSDRFSAERTGGSVSTLTIQRTQQEDSAVYLCASSLEKDYEQYFGPGTRLTVT.

V usage is TRBV10-3 and J usage is TRBJ1-1; D remains unclear. This CDR3 region has 14 residues. V was pared by 2 bases and J by 1 base, with 8 bases between. CDR1 is ENHRY and CDR2 is SYGVKD in the germline V gene. CDR3 in amino acids: CAISEVGKNTEAFF. Here the CDR3 DNA reads TGTGCCATCAGTGAGGTCGGAAAGAACACTGAAGCTTTCTTT.

There are many counts of this clonotype. The genes are TRBV5-5 and TRBJ2-7, with 9 bases that match TRBD2. The CDR3 has 16 residues. Germline assignment: CDR1 SGHKS and CDR2 YYEKEE (reference sequence). The trim removed 4 bases at V and 0 bases at J, leaving 8 bases unmatched. CDR3 sequence reads: CASSLAGGKRSYEQYF. CDR3 DNA sequence: TGTGCCAGCAGCCTGGCGGGAGGGAAACGCTCCTACGAGCAGTACTTC.

This clonotype has only a few counts. J is TRBJ2-5 and V is TRBV12-3 or TRBV12-4; weak D call: TRBD2 (6 bases). Trimming took 3 bases from V and 5 from J, leaving 10 bases between them. The CDR3 totals 13 residues. This chain's CDR3 is CASSLSSEETQYF. Here the CDR3 DNA reads TGTGCCAGCAGTTTGTCTAGCGAGGAGACCCAGTACTTC.

The rearrangement joins TRBV4-2 to TRBJ2-7; TRBD2 agrees at 9 bases. CDR1 and CDR2 (germline): LGHNA, YNFKEQ. The CDR3 consists of 15 residues. Unmatched junction bases numbered 7, after V lost 4 bases and J lost 3 bases. The CDR3 reads CASSPVAGENYEQYF. The CDR3 DNA follows: TGTGCCAGCAGCCCGGTAGCGGGGGAGAACTACGAGCAGTACTTC.

There are a few counts of this clonotype. The genes are TRBV6-5 and TRBJ2-3; either TRBD1 or TRBD2 may supply D (5 bases each). Trimming took off 5 bases at V and 2 bases at J, with 8 bases between the two ends. This CDR3 has 13 amino acids. Looked up from germline, CDR1 is MNHEY and CDR2 is SVGAGI. The CDR3 DNA reads as TGTGCCAGCAGTAGGGACCCCACAGATACGCAGTATTTT. Its protein product is CASSRDPTDTQYF.

This clonotype was seen a handful of times. The chain combines TRBV6-6 with TRBJ2-5; D is tentatively TRBD1 or TRBD2 (5 bases each). The ends were cut back, 5 bases at V and 5 bases at J, with 9 bases in the middle. Germline assignment: CDR1 MNHNY and CDR2 SVGAGI (reference sequence). The CDR3 totals 12 residues. This chain's CDR3 is CASSGTRETQYF. Written as DNA, the CDR3 is TGTGCCAGCAGTGGGACCAGGGAGACCCAGTACTTC.

The chain carries TRBV12-3 or TRBV12-4 and TRBJ2-1; TRBD1 matches at 12 bases. The CDR3 covers 15 residues. The ends lost 3 bases at V and 8 bases at J; junction bases unmatched: 5. The CDR3 nucleotides read TGTGCCAGCAGTTTCCCGGGACAGGGGGCCCATGAGCAGTTCTTC. It translates to CASSFPGQGAHEQFF.

The V and J genes are TRBV11-2 and TRBJ2-3, with D perhaps TRBD2 (6 bases). The V and J ends lost 2 bases and 0 bases respectively, with 12 bases between them. The CDR3 consists of 16 residues. Germline lookup yields CDR1 SGHAT and CDR2 FQNNGV. CDR3 protein: CASSLYPSESTDTQYF. The CDR3 bases are TGTGCCAGCAGCTTATACCCTAGCGAGAGCACAGATACGCAGTATTTT.

This clonotype was seen a few times. The rearrangement joins TRBV12-3 or TRBV12-4 to TRBJ2-1; D call uncertain. The CDR3 totals 14 residues. Trimming left V 4 bases short and J 6 bases short, with 13 bases between. As DNA, the CDR3 is TGTGCCAGCAGTTGGGATCAGGTTTCCAATGAGCAGTTCTTC. It is translated as CASSWDQVSNEQFF.

The rearrangement joins TRBV12-3 or TRBV12-4 to TRBJ2-7; 7 bases are a match to TRBD1. CDR3 size: 12 residues. V dropped 5 bases and J dropped 5; count of bases not matched to a gene: 3. The DNA for the CDR3 is TGTGCCAGCAGTATCGACAGGGACGAGCAGTACTTC. Translating gives CASSIDRDEQYF.

The chain is built from TRBV15 and TRBJ2-3; the match to TRBD2 covers 11 bases. CDR1 is LNHNV, CDR2 YYDKDF, per germline (reference sequence). Trimming took 3 bases from V and 2 from J; bases not matched to a gene: 13. CDR3 size: 19 residues. CDR3 in amino acids: CATSSPRTSGPLSTDTQYF. The CDR3 DNA reads as TGTGCCACCAGCAGCCCCCGGACTAGCGGGCCCTTGTCCACAGATACGCAGTATTTT.

The chain has TRBV6-2 or TRBV6-3 and TRBJ2-7, with 7 nucleotides matching TRBD2. The CDR3 has 15 residues. V shed 6 bases and J 2 bases; nucleotides not matched to a gene: 10. Germline CDR1 reads MNHEY; CDR2 reads SVGEGT. For the CDR3, the DNA is TGTGCCAGCAGCCTTGCAGCGGGATCCACCTACGAGCAGTACTTC. Translation gives CASSLAAGSTYEQYF.

Only a few counts were recorded for this clonotype. This chain joins TRBV4-1 and TRBJ2-1; 8 bases are shared with TRBD2. The CDR3 sequence is 16 residues long. The V and J ends lost 0 bases and 8 bases, in that order; junction bases with no gene match: 9. CDR1 is MGHRA and CDR2 is YSYEKL in the germline V gene. The CDR3 loop is CASSQDPGGSGDEQFF. The DNA for the CDR3 is TGCGCCAGCAGCCAAGATCCGGGGGGGAGCGGGGATGAGCAGTTCTTC.

This clonotype was counted a few times. This chain connects TRBV12-3 or TRBV12-4 to TRBJ2-7; maybe TRBD1 (5 bases). The CDR3 has 13 residues. With 7 bases removed from V and 2 bases from J, the gap between germline ends came to 12 bases. CDR3 nucleotides: TGTGCCAGCACCCTCGAAGGGGCCTACGAGCAGTACTTC. The encoded protein is CASTLEGAYEQYF.

This clonotype was counted a few times. The chain combines TRBV12-3 or TRBV12-4 with TRBJ2-5; D not resolved. CDR3 length: 13 residues. The V end was cut by 6 bases, the J end by 3 bases, with 11 bases between. The CDR3 reads CASSGIAEETQYF. Here the CDR3 DNA reads TGTGCCAGCAGCGGAATTGCCGAAGAGACCCAGTACTTC.